The sequence of this T cell receptor (beta chain) was determined in a study of T cells after posttransplantation cyclophosphamide. The CDR3 is 14 residues long. Germline loops: CDR1 KGHSH, CDR2 LQKENI. The germline V and J ends were trimmed by 1 base and 2 bases, with 8 bases remaining between them. The table lists this clone with a few counts. The data were produced by immunoSEQ multiplex PCR, yet TCRdb's version contains in-frame clones alone and is incomplete. This sample carries tens of thousands of clones and no singletons, and approximately 4.3% goes to the top ten. The J gene is TRBJ2-5, the V gene TRBV18; D remains unclear. The sequenced sample consisted of PBMCs. This sequence was found in a woman in her 30s in good health and a related stem cell transplant donor. Here the CDR3 DNA reads TGTGCCAGCTCACCACAGGTCAGACAAGAGACCCAGTACTTC. It is translated as CASSPQVRQETQYF.